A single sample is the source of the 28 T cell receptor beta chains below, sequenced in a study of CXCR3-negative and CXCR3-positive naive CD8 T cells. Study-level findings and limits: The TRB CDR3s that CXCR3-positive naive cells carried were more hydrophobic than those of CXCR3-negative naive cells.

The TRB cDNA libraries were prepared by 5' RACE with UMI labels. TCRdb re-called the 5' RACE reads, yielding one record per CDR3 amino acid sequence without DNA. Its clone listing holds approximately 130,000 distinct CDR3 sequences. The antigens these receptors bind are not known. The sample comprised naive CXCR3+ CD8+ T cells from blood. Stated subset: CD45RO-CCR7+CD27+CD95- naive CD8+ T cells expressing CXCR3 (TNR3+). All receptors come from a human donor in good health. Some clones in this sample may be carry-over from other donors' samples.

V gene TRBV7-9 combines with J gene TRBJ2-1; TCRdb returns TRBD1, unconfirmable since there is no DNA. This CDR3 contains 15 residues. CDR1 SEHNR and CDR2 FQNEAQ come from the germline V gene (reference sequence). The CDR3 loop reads CASSSPPSGNNEQFF.

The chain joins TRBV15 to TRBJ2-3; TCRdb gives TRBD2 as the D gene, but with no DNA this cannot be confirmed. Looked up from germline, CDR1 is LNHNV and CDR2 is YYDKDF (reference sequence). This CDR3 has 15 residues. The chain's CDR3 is CATSRGASDTDTQYF. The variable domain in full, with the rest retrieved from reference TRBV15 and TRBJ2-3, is DAMVIQNPRYQVTQFGKPVTLSCSQTLNHNVMYWYQQKSSQAPKLLFHYYDKDFNNEADTPDNFQSRRPNTSFCFLDIRSPGLGDTAMYLCATSRGASDTDTQYFGPGTRLTVL.

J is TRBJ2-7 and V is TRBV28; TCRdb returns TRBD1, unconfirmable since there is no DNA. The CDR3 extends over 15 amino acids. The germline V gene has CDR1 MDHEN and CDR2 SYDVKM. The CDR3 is CASSSLGASSYEQYF.

CDR3 sequence: CASSVLWGGGTDTQYF. The chain employs TRBV9 and TRBJ2-3; TCRdb lists TRBD1, though no DNA is available to test this call. This CDR3 has 16 amino acids. Germline V gene sequence: CDR1 SGDLS, CDR2 YYNGEE.

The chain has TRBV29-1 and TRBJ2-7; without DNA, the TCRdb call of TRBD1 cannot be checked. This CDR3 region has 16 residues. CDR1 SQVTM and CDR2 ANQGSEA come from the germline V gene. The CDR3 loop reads CSAEWKQGFDSYEQYF.

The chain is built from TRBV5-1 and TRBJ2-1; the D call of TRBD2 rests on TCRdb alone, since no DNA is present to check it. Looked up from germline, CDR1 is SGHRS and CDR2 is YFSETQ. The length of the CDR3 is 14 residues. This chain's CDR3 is CASSFLAGNNEQFF.

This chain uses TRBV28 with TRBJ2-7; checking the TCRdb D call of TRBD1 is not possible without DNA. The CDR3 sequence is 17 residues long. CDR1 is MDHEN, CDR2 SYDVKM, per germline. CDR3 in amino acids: CASSQRVKGPRIYEQYF.

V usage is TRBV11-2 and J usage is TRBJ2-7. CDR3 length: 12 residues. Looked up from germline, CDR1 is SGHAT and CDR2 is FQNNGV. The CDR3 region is CASSLPSKEQYF.

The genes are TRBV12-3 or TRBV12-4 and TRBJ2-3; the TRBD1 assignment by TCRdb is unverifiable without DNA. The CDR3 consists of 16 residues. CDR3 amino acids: CASIPQGGGGTDTQYF.

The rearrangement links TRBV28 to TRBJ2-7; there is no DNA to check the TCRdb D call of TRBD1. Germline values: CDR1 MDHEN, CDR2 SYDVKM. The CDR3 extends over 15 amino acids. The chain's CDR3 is CASSLELDRAYEQYF.

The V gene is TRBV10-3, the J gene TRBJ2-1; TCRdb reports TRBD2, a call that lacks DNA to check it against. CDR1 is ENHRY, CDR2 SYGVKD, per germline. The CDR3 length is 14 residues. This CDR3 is CAISELAFYNEQFF.

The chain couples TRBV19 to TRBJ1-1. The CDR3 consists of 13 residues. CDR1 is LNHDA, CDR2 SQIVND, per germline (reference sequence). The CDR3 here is CASSLQPNTEAFF.

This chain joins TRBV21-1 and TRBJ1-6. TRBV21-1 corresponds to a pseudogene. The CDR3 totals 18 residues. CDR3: CASSISKPESSYNSPLHF.

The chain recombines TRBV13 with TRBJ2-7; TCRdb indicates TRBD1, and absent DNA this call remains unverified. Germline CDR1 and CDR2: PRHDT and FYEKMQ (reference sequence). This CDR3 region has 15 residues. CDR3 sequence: CASSSGGTGSHEQYF. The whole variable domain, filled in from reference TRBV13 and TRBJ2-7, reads AAGVIQSPRHLIKEKRETATLKCYPIPRHDTVYWYQQGPGQDPQFLISFYEKMQSDKGSIPDRFSAQQFSDYHSELNMSSLELGDSALYFCASSSGGTGSHEQYFGPGTRLTVT.

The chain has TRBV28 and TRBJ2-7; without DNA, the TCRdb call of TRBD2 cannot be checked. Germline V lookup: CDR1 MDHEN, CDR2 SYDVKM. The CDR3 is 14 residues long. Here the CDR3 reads CASSFRGGQAEQYF.

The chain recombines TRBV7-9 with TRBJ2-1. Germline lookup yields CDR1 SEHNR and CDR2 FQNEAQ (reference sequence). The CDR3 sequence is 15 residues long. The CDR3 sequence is CASSFDRRAYNEQFF.

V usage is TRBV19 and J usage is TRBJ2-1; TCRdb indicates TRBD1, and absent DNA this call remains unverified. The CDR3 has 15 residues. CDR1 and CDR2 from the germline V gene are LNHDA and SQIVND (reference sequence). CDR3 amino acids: CASRGPGQGHNEQFF. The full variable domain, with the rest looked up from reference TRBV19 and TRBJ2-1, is DGGITQSPKYLFRKEGQNVTLSCEQNLNHDAMYWYRQDPGQGLRLIYYSQIVNDFQKGDIAEGYSVSREKKESFPLTVTSAQKNPTAFYLCASRGPGQGHNEQFFGPGTRLTVL.

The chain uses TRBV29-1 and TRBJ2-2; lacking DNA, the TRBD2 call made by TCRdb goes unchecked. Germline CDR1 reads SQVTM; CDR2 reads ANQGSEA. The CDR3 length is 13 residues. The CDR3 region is CSVPGGETRELFF.

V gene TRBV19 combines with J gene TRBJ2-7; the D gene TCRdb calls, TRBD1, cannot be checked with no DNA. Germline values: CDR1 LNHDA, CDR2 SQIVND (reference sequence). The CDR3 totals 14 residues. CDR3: CASSRTGENYEQYF.

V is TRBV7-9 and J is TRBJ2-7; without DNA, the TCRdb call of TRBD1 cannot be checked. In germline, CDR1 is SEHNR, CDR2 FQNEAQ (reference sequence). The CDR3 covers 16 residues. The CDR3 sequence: CASSLVGTGQDYEQYF.

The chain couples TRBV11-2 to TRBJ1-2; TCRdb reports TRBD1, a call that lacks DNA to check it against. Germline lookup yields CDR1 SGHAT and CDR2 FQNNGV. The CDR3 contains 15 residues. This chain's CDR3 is CASSLVGGVLYGYTF.

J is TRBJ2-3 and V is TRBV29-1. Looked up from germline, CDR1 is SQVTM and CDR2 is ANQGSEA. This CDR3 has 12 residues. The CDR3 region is CSVVAGLSTQYF.

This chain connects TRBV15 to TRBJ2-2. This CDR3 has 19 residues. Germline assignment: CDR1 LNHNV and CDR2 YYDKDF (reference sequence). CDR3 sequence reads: CATSTTILLRERLTGELFF.

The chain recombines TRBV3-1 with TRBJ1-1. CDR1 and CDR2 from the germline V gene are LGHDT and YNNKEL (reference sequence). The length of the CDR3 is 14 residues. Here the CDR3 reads CASSQDGGVTEAFF.

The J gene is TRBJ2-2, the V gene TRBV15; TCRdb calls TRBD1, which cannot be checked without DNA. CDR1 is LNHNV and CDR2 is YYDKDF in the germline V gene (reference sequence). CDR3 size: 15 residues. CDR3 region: CATSSRASLTGELFF.

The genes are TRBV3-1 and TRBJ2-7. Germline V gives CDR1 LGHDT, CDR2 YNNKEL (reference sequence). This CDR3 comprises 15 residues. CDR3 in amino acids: CASSQEPSRRYEQYF.

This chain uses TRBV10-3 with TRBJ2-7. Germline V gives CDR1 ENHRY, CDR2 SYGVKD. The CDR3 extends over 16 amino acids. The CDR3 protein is CAISEGLVSASYEQYF.

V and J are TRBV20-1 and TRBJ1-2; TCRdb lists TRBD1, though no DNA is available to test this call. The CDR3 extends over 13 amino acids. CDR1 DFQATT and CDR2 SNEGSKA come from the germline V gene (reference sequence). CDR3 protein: CSARDGDTYGYTF.